The present T cell receptor beta chain was sequenced within a study of cytomegalovirus exposure and HLA in healthy donors (dated by TCRdb to 2016 to 2017). About the study as a whole: An earlier analysis of 587 of the donors reported 250 to 300 Gb of sequence data and 95 million to 140 million unique TCR beta sequences obtained from around 170 million T cells. About 320 gigabases of sequencing data and 70 million to 100 million unique TCR sequences were included in an early release covering 550 to 800 HLA-typed donors. Of the approximately 400 genotyped donors, roughly 80% fell in the genetic ancestry cluster associated with self-reported Caucasian donors. The aim of the study was to test whether cataloging public T cell receptors could identify signatures of past pathogen exposure. Using immunosequencing, the study profiled T cell repertoires from roughly 650 subjects and related those repertoires to cytomegalovirus serostatus. Along with the roughly 710-subject first cohort, a separate validation cohort of over a hundred different subjects was used. To predict cytomegalovirus infection status, the study combined high-throughput TCR immunosequencing, statistical association of individual TCRs with disease status, and machine learning. A later analysis re-analyzed previously published TCR beta repertoires from 650 to 800 donors and added high-resolution HLA genotyping to study TCR occurrence patterns. In the later analysis, no new phenotypic data were used to find candidate immune exposures; instead, reliance was placed on TCR beta sequences and their occurrence across donors. To decide whether each TCR beta V gene segment behaved as functional or pseudogenic, an earlier analysis of 587 of the donors relied on high-throughput TCR beta sequencing. Alongside the repertoire data, information on donor age, sex, ethnicity and CMV serostatus was compiled. Genome-wide SNP genotypes for about three fifths of the roughly 700 donors were used in a later genetic analysis, which treated that subset as a discovery cohort. All discovery cohort repertoires had been generated on a single sequencing platform. Class I and class II HLA loci were covered by the typing at four-digit resolution. Typing coverage differed by locus: A, B, C, DRB1 and DQB1 were typed in about 620-630 donors, DQA1 in about 560, DPA1 in around 600, and DPB1 in approximately 450. Roughly five DR-DQ haplotypes were handled as single units for association and clustering because linkage in the cohort was strong. Among around 400 genotyped donors of the cohort, an average of about 240,000 unique TCR beta nucleotide sequences was sequenced per donor, of which about 19% were non-productive. What the work shows at the level of the full study, not this receptor alone: In a later analysis, the rate of TCR association differed among HLA loci, with DRB1 alleles having the most associated TCRs and HLA-C alleles having the fewest. An association between a missense DCLRE1C variant and V-gene and J-gene trimming of TCR beta chains was found in a later genetic analysis and replicated in an independent cohort. A later analysis reported that several top co-occurrence clusters appeared linked to parvovirus B19, influenza, CMV and Epstein-Barr virus. Because HLA typing was unavailable for some donors at each locus, only the typed subset was used in association tests. In both the original and validation cohorts, the classifier was reported to diagnose cytomegalovirus status with high specificity and sensitivity. Assigning TCR associations to individual alleles was difficult when HLA alleles, especially DR and DQ, strongly co-occurred. According to a later genetic analysis, donors in an Asian-associated ancestry cluster had fewer N-insertions in productive TCRs than the approximately 670-donor mean. Because counts were too low, about 18 rarely observed V segments, including chromosome 9 orphons, were excluded from the earlier analysis of 587 of the donors. The cohort was sequenced for TCR beta chains only, and without alpha or paired-chain data the features that could be detected were limited. A total of 150 or so TCR beta chains were listed by the study as associated with cytomegalovirus. Specific HLA alleles were associated with 18,000 or so TCR beta sequences at a false discovery rate of 0.05 in a later analysis. While some public TCRs were present in many individuals, most TCR sequences turned up only very rarely across donors. It was suggested by the authors that the approach could potentially be generalized to other disease states and immunological phenotypes. Broadly in line with IMGT annotations, most TCR beta V segments showed up in productive rearrangements about 87% or about 30% of the time in an earlier analysis of around 600 of the donors. A further reported finding was that TCR beta sequences accurately predicted the HLA-A and HLA-B alleles for most subjects in the first cohort. Because the 87-base-pair reads could not distinguish some IMGT-functional V segments, including TRBV6-2 and TRBV6-3, those segments were excluded. A cluster of highly shared sequence variants was judged likely to represent a technical artifact of the sequencing pipeline. In a later analysis, HLA-associated TCR beta chains were found to be more clonally expanded and to have lower generation probabilities than equally common non-associated chains. The only immune exposure information available for the cohort was CMV serostatus. In a later analysis, most CMV-associated TCR beta chains were found to appear HLA-restricted, with HLA associations seemingly driven largely by CMV exposure. Linkage disequilibrium might explain the correlated functional status among segregating V segments, but an unknown experimental factor could not be ruled out. Roughly uniform sequencing depth across donors was assumed in presence/absence analyses, although this assumption may not hold. In vitro tests confirmed that a few of the cytomegalovirus-associated TCR beta chains recognize cytomegalovirus antigens.

The cohort was made up of 666 healthy bone marrow donors. At the time of sampling, every cohort member was nominally healthy, though immune exposures that went unrecorded were likely present. The donor tested CMV seropositive and was one of the 289 seropositive cohort members. A peripheral blood sample was provided by each donor, and peripheral blood mononuclear cells were used for TCR beta sequencing. Genomic DNA extraction from the blood cell samples was performed with the Qiagen DNeasy Blood Extraction Kit. The protocol used for the library was the immunoSEQ multiplex PCR assay. For the multiplex PCR, a mixture combining 60 forward primers for TCR Vbeta segments and 13 reverse primers for TCR Jbeta segments was used. The CDR3 region of rearranged TCR beta genes was amplified from genomic DNA with a multiplex PCR assay. Amplified TCR beta libraries were sequenced as 87-base-pair reads on the Illumina HiSeq System. Per the original workflow: In a later analysis, 80 million or so unique TCR beta chains were counted across the 690 or so repertoires, and around 11 million of these chains were shared by at least two donors. A nearest-neighbor algorithm error-corrected the raw reads and collapsed the reads into unique sequences, merging closely related sequences to remove PCR and sequencing errors. V, D and J gene segments were assigned by aligning CDR3 sequences to IMGT reference sequences. For a sequence to be retained, at least a six-nucleotide match to both a V gene segment and a J gene segment was required. A rearrangement was called productive if the CDR3 had no stop codons and remained in frame with V and J, and every other rearrangement was called non-productive. Following IMGT convention, CDR3 was defined as the stretch from the second conserved V-encoded cysteine to the conserved J-encoded phenylalanine. Sequences without an unambiguous match to a single V gene segment were excluded from the earlier analysis of about 630 of the donors. In an earlier analysis of some 590 of the donors, V segments were called functional above 56.7% productive rearrangements and were called segregating when the between-donor standard deviation exceeded 5%. A statistical classification framework was built to diagnose cytomegalovirus status from the catalog of TCR beta chain sequences. In a later analysis, TCR nucleotide sequences were compared against IMGT/GENE-DB human TR gene sequences so that V and J genes could be assigned. The TCRdist pipeline was used in a later analysis to assign CDR3 sequences and most-parsimonious VDJ recombination scenarios. In a later analysis, each TCR beta chain was defined by its CDR3 amino acid sequence together with its V-gene family, and reads without a unique V-gene family were excluded. In a later analysis, approximately 590 highly shared, low-generation-probability nucleotide sequences were removed to address suspected cross-contamination and a sequencing artifact. In a later analysis, a clonal expansion index for each public chain was calculated from normalized within-repertoire ranks of inferred template counts. Generation probabilities in a later analysis came from a VDJ recombination model fitted to out-of-frame rearrangements, and those results were checked against IGoR. In a later analysis, TCR-TCR, TCR-HLA and TCR-CMV co-occurrence was scored with hypergeometric tests, and a repertoire-size bias correction was applied to TCR pairs. A later analysis estimated false discovery rates by permuting HLA or CMV assignments 20 times. A later analysis grouped co-occurring TCRs with DBSCAN, adding TCRdist sequence similarity when clustering within HLA-allele-positive subsets. Repertoires with fewer than 30,000 or more than 120,000 public chains, plus five repertoires with anomalous nucleotide sharing, were excluded from co-occurrence clustering. TCRdb limited this immuneACCESS table to in-frame rearrangements with V and J called. A share of clones is missing; checked studies link under half to unresolved V genes, and the rest is unexplained. The D gene and trimming were derived from the DNA, and the V and J assignments and clone size from that table. This sample lists approximately 150,000 clones; about four fifths were detected once. Approximately 4.4% of the sample comes from the top ten.

This clone was observed once. Its target antigen remains unknown. Base qualities are not provided; no much larger clone lies one nucleotide away. Relative to germline, V is missing 5 bases and J is missing 5 bases, with 6 bases of the junction outside any gene match. Its CDR3 holds 14 amino acids, cysteine through phenylalanine. The retained sequence is limited to the CDR3, 42 bases, with the frame set at the first base. Via the germline V gene, CDR1 is SGHTA and CDR2 FQGNSA. Sequenced sample: PBMCs. This sequence originates from a woman aged 18-30 years in good health and CMV-seropositive. This receptor chain uses TRBV7-2 and TRBJ1-2; 9 junctional bases match TRBD1. The CDR3 protein sequence reads: CASSTRDRDYGYTF. The bases read TGTGCCAGCAGCACGCGGGACAGGGATTATGGCTACACCTTC.